These T cell receptor beta chains were read from a single sample in a study of blood T cell repertoires in COVID-19. Assay used: immunoSEQ multiplex PCR; TCRdb lists only in-frame clones, some missing. This table holds about 190,000 clones, over 80% found once. Input material: PBMCs or T cells enriched from blood (not recorded which). Every receptor here comes from a woman in her 30s who had been exposed to COVID-19. CDR3s include the opening cysteine and the closing phenylalanine or tryptophan. D genes are given only for firm matches. Part of the rows lack a size; the others show once, few, many or a class for expanded clones.

D | J | size | V | DNA | CDR3
- | TRBJ2-3 | - | TRBV9 | TGTGCCAGCAGCGTAAACAGGGTGTCGTACGTTAGCACAGATACGCAGTATTTT | CASSVNRVSYVSTDTQYF
- | TRBJ1-2 | - | TRBV19 | TGTGCCAGTAGCCGGGGGGGGACCGAAAGCCGTGGCTACACCTTC | CASSRGGTESRGYTF
- | TRBJ1-1 | - | TRBV6-2/TRBV6-3 | TGTGCCAGCAGTTACCCGGCGGGGGAAGCGACTGAAGCTTTCTTT | CASSYPAGEATEAFF
TRBD1 | TRBJ2-1 | many | TRBV5-1 | TGCGCCAGCAGTCCGTATATGGACAGGGGCTACAATGAGCAGTTCTTC | CASSPYMDRGYNEQFF
- | TRBJ1-6 | - | TRBV5-1 | TGCGCCAGCAGCTTGGACGGTGTCTATAATTCACCCCTCCACTTT | CASSLDGVYNSPLHF
- | TRBJ1-1 | - | TRBV29-1 | TGCAGCGCCTGGGGGGTCACTGAAGCTTTCTTT | CSAWGVTEAFF
- | TRBJ2-7 | once | TRBV3-1/TRBV3-2 | TGTGCCAGCAGCCCCGACTACTCCTACGAGCAGTACTTC | CASSPDYSYEQYF
- | TRBJ1-6 | - | TRBV15 | TGTGCCACCAGCAGAGCCACAGGGAATTCACCCCTCCACTTT | CATSRATGNSPLHF
- | TRBJ1-1 | - | TRBV7-9 | TGTGCCACCGTCGCCGGGGGCACTGAAGCTTTCTTT | CATVAGGTEAFF
- | TRBJ2-7 | few | TRBV27 | TGTGCCAGCAGTTTATTGGGGGGCTCCTACGAGCAGTACTTC | CASSLLGGSYEQYF
TRBD2 | TRBJ2-7 | - | TRBV3-1/TRBV3-2 | TGTGCCAGCAGCCAAGAGGAGACTAGCGGTGTTGACTTC | CASSQEETSGVDF
TRBD1 | TRBJ1-5 | - | TRBV19 | TGTGCCAGTACCCCAGGGACAGGGAGGAGCGGTCAGCCCCAGCATTTT | CASTPGTGRSGQPQHF
- | TRBJ2-1 | - | TRBV14 | TGTGCCAGCAGCCAAGATTGGGCCTCCTACAATGAGCAGTTCTTC | CASSQDWASYNEQFF
- | TRBJ1-4 | - | TRBV10-1 | TGCGCCAGCAGTGATAGGGGCGTTGAAAAACTGTTTTTT | CASSDRGVEKLFF
TRBD1 | TRBJ1-4 | - | TRBV28 | TGTGCCAGCAGTTTCAGGGGGGCTGTATCTAATGAAAAACTGTTTTTT | CASSFRGAVSNEKLFF
TRBD1 | TRBJ2-5 | - | TRBV25-1 | TGTGCCAGCAGTGAACAGGGGGCCCAAGAGACCCAGTACTTC | CASSEQGAQETQYF
TRBD1 | TRBJ2-7 | once | TRBV11-2 | TGTGCCAGCAGCTCTGGACAGGGTTTATTTTTC | CASSSGQGLFF
- | TRBJ1-4 | - | TRBV5-1 | TGCGCCAGCAGCTTGGCCTGGACAGACAATGAAAAACTGTTTTTT | CASSLAWTDNEKLFF
- | TRBJ2-5 | - | TRBV2 | TGTGCCAGCAGTGATTTCAGCGGAGAAGAGACCCAGTACTTC | CASSDFSGEETQYF
TRBD1 | TRBJ2-1 | - | TRBV3-1/TRBV3-2 | TGTGCCAGCAGCCAAGGGTGGGACAGGGGATACAATGAGCAGTTCTTC | CASSQGWDRGYNEQFF
TRBD1 | TRBJ1-4 | - | TRBV28 | TGTGCCAGCAGTTCTGCCGGGACAGGGGGGGAAAAACTGTTTTTT | CASSSAGTGGEKLFF
- | TRBJ1-2 | - | TRBV4-1 | TGCGCCAGCAGCCCCCAGACCCGGAGAATTAACTATGGCTACACCTTC | CASSPQTRRINYGYTF